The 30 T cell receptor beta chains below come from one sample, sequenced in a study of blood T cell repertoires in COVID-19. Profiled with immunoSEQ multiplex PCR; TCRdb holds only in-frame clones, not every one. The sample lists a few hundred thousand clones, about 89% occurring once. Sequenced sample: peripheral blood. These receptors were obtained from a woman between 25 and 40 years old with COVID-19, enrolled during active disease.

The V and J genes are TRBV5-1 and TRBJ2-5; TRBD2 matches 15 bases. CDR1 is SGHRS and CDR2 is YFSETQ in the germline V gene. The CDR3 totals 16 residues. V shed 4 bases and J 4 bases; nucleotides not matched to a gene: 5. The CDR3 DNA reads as TGCGCCAGCAGCCCTGGACTAGCGGGGGGGCTAGAGACCCAGTACTTC. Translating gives CASSPGLAGGLETQYF.

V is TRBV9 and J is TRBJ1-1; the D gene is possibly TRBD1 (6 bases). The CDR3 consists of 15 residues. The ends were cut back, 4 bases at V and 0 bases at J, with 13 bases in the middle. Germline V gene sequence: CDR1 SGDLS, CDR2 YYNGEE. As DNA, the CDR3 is TGTGCCAGCAGCCCCTGGACAGCTCTGAACACTGAAGCTTTCTTT. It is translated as CASSPWTALNTEAFF.

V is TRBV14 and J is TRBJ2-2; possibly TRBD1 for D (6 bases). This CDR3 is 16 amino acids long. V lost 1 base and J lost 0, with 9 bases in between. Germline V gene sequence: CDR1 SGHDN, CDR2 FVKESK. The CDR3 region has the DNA TGTGCCAGCAGCCAAGTTGGGGGCTCGAACACCGGGGAGCTGTTTTTT. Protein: CASSQVGGSNTGELFF.

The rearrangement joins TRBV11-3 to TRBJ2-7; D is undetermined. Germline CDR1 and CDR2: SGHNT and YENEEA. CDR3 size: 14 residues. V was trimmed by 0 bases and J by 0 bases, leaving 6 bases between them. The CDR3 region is CASSLDRYSYEQYV. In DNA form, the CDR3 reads TGTGCCAGCAGCTTAGATCGGTACTCCTACGAGCAGTACGTC.

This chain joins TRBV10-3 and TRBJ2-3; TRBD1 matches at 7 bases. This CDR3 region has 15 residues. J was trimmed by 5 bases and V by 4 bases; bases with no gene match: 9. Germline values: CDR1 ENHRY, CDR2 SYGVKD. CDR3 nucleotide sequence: TGTGCCATCAGTGGGAAGGGGACAGTCAGAGATACGCAGTATTTT. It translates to CAISGKGTVRDTQYF.

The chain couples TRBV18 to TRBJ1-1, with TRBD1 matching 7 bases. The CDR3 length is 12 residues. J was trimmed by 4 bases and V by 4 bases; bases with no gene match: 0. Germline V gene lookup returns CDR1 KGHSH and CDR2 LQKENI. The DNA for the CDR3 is TGTGCCAGCTCACGGGACAGCACTGAAGCTTTCTTT. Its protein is CASSRDSTEAFF.

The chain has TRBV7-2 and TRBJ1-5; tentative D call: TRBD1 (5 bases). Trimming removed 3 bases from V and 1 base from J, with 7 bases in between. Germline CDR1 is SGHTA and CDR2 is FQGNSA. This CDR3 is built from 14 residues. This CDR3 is CASSFRASNQPQHF. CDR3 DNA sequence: TGTGCCAGCAGCTTCAGGGCCAGCAATCAGCCCCAGCATTTT.

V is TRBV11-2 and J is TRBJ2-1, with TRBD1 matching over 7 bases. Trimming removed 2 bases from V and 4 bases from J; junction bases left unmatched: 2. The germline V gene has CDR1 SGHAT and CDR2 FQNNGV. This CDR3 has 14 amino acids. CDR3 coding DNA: TGTGCCAGCAGCTTATTACAGGGGTACAATGAGCAGTTCTTC. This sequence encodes CASSLLQGYNEQFF.

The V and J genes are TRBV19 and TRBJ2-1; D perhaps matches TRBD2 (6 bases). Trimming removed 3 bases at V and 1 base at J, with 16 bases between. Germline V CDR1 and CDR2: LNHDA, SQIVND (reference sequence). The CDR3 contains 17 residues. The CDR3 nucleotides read TGTGCCAGTAGTATCGCCGCTCGAGCGGGTTCCTACAATGAGCAGTTCTTC. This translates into CASSIAARAGSYNEQFF.

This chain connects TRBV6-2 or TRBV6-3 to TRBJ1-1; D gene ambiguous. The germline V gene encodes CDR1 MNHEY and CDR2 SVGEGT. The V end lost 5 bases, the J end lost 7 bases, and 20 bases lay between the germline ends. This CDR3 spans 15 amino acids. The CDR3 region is CASSPMTAGYNEAFF. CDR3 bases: TGTGCCAGCAGTCCCATGACGGCAGGTTACAATGAAGCTTTCTTT.

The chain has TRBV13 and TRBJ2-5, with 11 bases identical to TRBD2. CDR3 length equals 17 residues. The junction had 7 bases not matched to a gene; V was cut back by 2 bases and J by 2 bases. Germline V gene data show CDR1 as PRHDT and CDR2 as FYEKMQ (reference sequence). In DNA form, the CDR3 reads TGTGCCAGCAGCTTATTGGCTAGCGGGGGGCAGCAAGAGACCCAGTACTTC. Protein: CASSLLASGGQQETQYF.

CDR3 sequence: CASSATSGGNTGELFF. CDR3 sequence (DNA): TGTGCCAGCAGCGCGACTAGCGGGGGGAACACCGGGGAGCTGTTTTTT. The V call is TRBV9, the J call TRBJ2-2; 12 bases fit TRBD2. With 3 bases clipped from V and 1 base from J, the junction kept 1 base outside the gene matches. Germline values: CDR1 SGDLS, CDR2 YYNGEE. CDR3 length: 16 amino acids.

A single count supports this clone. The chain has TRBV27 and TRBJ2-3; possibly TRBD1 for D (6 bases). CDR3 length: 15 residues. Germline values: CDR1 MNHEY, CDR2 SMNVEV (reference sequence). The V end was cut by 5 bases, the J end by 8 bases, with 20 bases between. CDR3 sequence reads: CASSLQGAAGATQYF. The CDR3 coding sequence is TGTGCCAGCAGTCTACAGGGTGCGGCAGGTGCTACGCAGTATTTT.

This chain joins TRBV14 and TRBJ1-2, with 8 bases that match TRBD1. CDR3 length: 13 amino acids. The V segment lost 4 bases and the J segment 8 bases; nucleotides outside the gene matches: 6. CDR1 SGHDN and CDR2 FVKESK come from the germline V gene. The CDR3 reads CASSLSDREGYTF. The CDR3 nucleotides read TGTGCCAGCAGCCTCTCGGACAGGGAGGGCTACACCTTC.

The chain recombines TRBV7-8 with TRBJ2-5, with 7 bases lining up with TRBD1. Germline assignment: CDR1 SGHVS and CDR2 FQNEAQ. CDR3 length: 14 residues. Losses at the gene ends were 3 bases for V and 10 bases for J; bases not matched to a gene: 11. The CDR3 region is CASSFGTVTRDQYF. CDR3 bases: TGTGCCAGCAGCTTCGGGACAGTGACCCGGGACCAGTACTTC.

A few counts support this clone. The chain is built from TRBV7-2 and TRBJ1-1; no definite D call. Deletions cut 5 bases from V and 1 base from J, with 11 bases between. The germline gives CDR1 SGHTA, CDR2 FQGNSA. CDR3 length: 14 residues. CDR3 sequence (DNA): TGTGCCAGCAGCCCTCGTCTTTGGAACACTGAAGCTTTCTTT. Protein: CASSPRLWNTEAFF.

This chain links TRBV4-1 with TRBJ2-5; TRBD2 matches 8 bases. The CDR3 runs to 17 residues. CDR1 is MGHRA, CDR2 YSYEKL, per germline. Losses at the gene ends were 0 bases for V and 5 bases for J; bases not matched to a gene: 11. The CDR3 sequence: CASSQDPRGTSWETQYF. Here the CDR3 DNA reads TGCGCCAGCAGCCAAGACCCTCGGGGGACTAGTTGGGAGACCCAGTACTTC.

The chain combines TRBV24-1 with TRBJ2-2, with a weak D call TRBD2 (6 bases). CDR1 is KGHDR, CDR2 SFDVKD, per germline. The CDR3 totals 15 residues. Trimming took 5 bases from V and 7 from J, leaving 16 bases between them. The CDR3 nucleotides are TGTGCCACCAGTGTAGAGGGCGACGGGAGCGGGGAGCTGTTTTTT. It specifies CATSVEGDGSGELFF.

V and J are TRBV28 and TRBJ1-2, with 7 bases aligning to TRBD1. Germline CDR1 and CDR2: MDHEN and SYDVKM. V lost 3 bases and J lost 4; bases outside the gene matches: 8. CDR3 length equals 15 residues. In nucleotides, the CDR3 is TGTGCCAGCAGTTTTAGACAGGGATTTCCCTATGGCTACACCTTC. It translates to CASSFRQGFPYGYTF.

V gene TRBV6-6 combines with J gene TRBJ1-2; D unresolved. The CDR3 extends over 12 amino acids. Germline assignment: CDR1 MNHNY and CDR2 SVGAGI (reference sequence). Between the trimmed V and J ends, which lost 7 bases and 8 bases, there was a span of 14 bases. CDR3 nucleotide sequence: TGTGCCAGCACCCCCGCGGTCAGAGGCTACACCTTC. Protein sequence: CASTPAVRGYTF.

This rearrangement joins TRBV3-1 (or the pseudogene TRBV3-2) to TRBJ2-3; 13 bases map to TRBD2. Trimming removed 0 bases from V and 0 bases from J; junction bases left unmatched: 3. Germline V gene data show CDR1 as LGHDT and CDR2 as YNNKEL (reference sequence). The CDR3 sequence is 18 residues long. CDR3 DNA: TGTGCCAGCAGCCAAGACGCACTAGCGGGGGGGAGCACAGATACGCAGTATTTT. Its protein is CASSQDALAGGSTDTQYF.

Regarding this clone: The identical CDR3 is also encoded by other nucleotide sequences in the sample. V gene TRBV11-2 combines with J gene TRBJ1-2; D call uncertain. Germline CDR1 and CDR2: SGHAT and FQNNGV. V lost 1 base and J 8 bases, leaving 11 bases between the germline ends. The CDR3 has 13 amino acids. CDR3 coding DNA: TGTGCCAGCAGCTTAGGCGGCGTGCGGGGCTACACCTTC. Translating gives CASSLGGVRGYTF.

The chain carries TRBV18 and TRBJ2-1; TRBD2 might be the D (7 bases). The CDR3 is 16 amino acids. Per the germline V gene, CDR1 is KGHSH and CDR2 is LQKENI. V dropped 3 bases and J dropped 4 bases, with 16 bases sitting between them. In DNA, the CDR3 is TGTGCCAGCTCACCCCCAGGGGCGGGGGATTACAATGAGCAGTTCTTC. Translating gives CASSPPGAGDYNEQFF.

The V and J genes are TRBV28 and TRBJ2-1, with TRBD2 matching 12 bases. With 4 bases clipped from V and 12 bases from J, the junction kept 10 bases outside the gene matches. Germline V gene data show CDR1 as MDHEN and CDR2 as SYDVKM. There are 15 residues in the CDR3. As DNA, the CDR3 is TGTGCCAGCAGTTCCCTAGCGGGAGGGTATTGGGGGCAGTTCTTC. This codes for CASSSLAGGYWGQFF.

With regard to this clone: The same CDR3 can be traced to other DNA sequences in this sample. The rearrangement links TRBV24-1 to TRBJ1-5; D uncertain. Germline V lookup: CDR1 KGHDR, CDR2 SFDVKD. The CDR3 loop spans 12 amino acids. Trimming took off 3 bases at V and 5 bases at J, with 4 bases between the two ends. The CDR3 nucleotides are TGTGCCACCAGTGATCCGGATCAGCCCCAGCATTTT. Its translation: CATSDPDQPQHF.

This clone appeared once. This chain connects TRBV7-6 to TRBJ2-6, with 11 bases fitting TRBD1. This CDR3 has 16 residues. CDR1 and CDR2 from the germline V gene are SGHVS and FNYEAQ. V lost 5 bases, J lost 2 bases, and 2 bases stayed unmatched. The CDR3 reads CASSRDRGAGANVLTF. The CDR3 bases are TGTGCCAGCAGCCGGGACAGGGGGGCTGGGGCCAACGTCCTGACTTTC.

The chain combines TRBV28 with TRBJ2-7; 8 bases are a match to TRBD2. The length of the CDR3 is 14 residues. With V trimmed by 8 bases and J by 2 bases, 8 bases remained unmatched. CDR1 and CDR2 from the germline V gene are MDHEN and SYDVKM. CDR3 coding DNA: TGTGCCAGCGGTGGCGGGGGGTTGACCTACGAGCAGTACTTC. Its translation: CASGGGGLTYEQYF.

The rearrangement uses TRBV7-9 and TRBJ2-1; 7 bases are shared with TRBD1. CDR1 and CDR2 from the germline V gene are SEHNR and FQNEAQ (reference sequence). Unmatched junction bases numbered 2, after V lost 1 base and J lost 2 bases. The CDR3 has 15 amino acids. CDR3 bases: TGTGCCAGCAGCTTAGTTCAGGGGGCCTACAATGAGCAGTTCTTC. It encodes CASSLVQGAYNEQFF.

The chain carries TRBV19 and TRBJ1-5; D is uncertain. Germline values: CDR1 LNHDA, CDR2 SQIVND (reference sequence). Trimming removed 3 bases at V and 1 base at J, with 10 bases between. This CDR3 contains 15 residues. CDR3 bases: TGTGCCAGTAGTATCCGGGGAAGGAGCAATCAGCCCCAGCATTTT. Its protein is CASSIRGRSNQPQHF.

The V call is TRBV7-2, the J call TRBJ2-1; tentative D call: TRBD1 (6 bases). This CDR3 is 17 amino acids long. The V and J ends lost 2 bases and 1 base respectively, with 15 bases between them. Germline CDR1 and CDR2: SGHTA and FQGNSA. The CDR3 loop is CASSLFMPGTSYNEQFF. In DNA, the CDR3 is TGTGCCAGCAGCTTATTTATGCCAGGGACATCCTACAATGAGCAGTTCTTC.